This T cell receptor (beta chain) was captured by sequencing in a study of cytomegalovirus exposure and HLA in healthy donors. Primers for the PCR totalled 60 Vbeta and 13 Jbeta. Clones were read by immunoSEQ multiplex PCR, and TCRdb kept only the in-frame ones, dropping some. Of about 180,000 clones listed, 81% are singletons. This clone appeared a few times. Trimming removed 3 bases from V and 4 bases from J, with 8 bases in between. CDR1 and CDR2 from the germline V gene are SGHDT and YYEEEE. The CDR3 loop spans 12 amino acids. The chain uses TRBV5-6 and TRBJ2-7; D gene uncertain. The specimen was PBMCs. This receptor was identified in a woman aged 18-29 years in good health and CMV-seropositive. The CDR3 spells CASSYVEYEQYF. The CDR3 nucleotides read TGTGCCAGCAGCTACGTTGAGTACGAGCAGTACTTC.